This T cell receptor beta chain emerged from a study of blood T cell repertoires in COVID-19. Study information: Material from acute and convalescent COVID-19 was sourced from the United States, Italy and Spain.

Method: immunoSEQ multiplex PCR; TCRdb's copy keeps in-frame clones and lacks some. This sample has roughly 330,000 clones; around nine tenths occur once, and the top ten carry 4.5% to 7%. The germline V gene has CDR1 GTSNPN and CDR2 SVGIG (reference sequence). V was shortened by 3 bases and J by 1 base, with 9 bases between the two germline ends. There are 13 residues in the CDR3. The sequenced sample was PBMCs or T cells enriched from blood (not recorded which). The rearrangement links TRBV30 to TRBJ2-5; tentative D call: TRBD1 (5 bases). The origin of this receptor is a woman in her 30s who had recovered from COVID-19. The CDR3 nucleotides read TGTGCCTGGAGGGGGCCTATCCAAGAGACCCAGTACTTC. It encodes CAWRGPIQETQYF.